This T cell receptor (beta chain) stems from a study of cytomegalovirus exposure and HLA in healthy donors. Study at large: Researchers found that approximately 77% of fewer than 450 genotyped donors fell within the Caucasian-associated ancestry cluster. Findings and limits, study-wide: Testing in vitro showed a few CMV-associated chains specific for CMV antigens. Excluded: some indistinguishable V segments such as TRBV6-2 and TRBV6-3.

PCR employed 60 Vbeta and 13 Jbeta primers. The method was immunoSEQ multiplex PCR; TCRdb's version includes in-frame clones alone and lacks a portion of them. The table records more than 85,000 clones, over 60% of them present only once. Points on this clone: What it recognizes is unknown.

Unmatched junction bases numbered 5, after V lost 6 bases and J lost 7 bases. This CDR3 spans 13 amino acids. Germline-derived CDR1 and CDR2 are WSHSY and SAAADI. The TCR comes from a woman aged 60-75 years in good health and CMV-seropositive. The chain uses TRBV10-2 and TRBJ1-4; 7 nucleotides match TRBD1. The sample consisted of PBMCs. The CDR3 loop reads CASRVGTAEKLFF. The CDR3 region has the DNA TGCGCCAGCAGAGTTGGGACAGCTGAAAAACTGTTTTTT.